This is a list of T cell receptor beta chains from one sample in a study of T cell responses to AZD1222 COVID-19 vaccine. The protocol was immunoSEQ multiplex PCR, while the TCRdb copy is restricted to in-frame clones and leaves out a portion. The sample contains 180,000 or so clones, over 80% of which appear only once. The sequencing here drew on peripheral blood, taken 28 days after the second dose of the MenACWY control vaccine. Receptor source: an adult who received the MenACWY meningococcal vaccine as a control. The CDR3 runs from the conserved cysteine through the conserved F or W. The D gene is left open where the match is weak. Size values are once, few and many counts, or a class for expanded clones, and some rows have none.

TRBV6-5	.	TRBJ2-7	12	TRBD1	TGTGCCAGCAGGAAGGACAGGGATGAGCAGTACTTC	CASRKDRDEQYF
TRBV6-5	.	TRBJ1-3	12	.	TGTGCCAGCAACAGGGAGCGGGACACCATATATTTT	CASNRERDTIYF
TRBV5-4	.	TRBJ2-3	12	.	TGTGCCAGCAGCTCCAACGCAGATACGCAGTATTTT	CASSSNADTQYF
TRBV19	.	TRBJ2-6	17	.	TGTGCCAGTAGTAATCAGGGGCAAATCTCTGGGGCCAACGTCCTGACTTTC	CASSNQGQISGANVLTF
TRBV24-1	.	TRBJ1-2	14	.	TGTGCCACCAGTCCGGACGGTCCTAACTATGGCTACACCTTC	CATSPDGPNYGYTF
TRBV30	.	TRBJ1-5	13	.	TGTGCCTGGAGTTTTAGTAGCAATCAGCCCCAGCATTTT	CAWSFSSNQPQHF
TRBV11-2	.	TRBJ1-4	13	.	TGTGCCAGCAGCTTGGGTTGGAATGAAAAACTGTTTTTT	CASSLGWNEKLFF
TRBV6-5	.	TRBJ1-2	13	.	TGTGCCAGCAGTCTGGACAGCAACTATGGCTACACCTTC	CASSLDSNYGYTF
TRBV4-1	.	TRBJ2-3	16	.	TGCGCCAGCAGCCAGATCGATCTCGTATCCACAGATACGCAGTATTTT	CASSQIDLVSTDTQYF
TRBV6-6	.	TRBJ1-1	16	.	TGTGCCAGCACCCAGCCAACGACAGGTCGGGTCACTGAAGCTTTCTTT	CASTQPTTGRVTEAFF
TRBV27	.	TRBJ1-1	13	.	TGTGCCAGCAGCACAATTGGGAACACTGAAGCTTTCTTT	CASSTIGNTEAFF
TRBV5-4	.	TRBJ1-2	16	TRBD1	TGTGCCAGCAGTTTAGGTCGGACAGGGATTTCAGGTGGCTACACCTTC	CASSLGRTGISGGYTF
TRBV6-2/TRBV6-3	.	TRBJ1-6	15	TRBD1	TGTGCCAGCAGTCGGGACAGCACGTATAATTCACCCCTCCACTTT	CASSRDSTYNSPLHF
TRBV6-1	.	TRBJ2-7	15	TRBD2	TGTGCCAGCAGTGAAGTAGCGGGGGGGCCCTACGAGCAGTACTTC	CASSEVAGGPYEQYF
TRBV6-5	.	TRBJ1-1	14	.	TGTGCCAGCACCGGCAGATCTCTGAACACTGAAGCTTTCTTT	CASTGRSLNTEAFF
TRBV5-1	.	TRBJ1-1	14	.	TGCGCCAGCAGCTTGCAGGACATGAACACTGAAGCTTTCTTT	CASSLQDMNTEAFF
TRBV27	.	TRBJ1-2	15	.	TGTGCCAGCAGTCCCGCCGGGGCGCCATTTTCTGGCTACACCTTC	CASSPAGAPFSGYTF
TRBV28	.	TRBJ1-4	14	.	TGTGCCAGCAGTCTAACCACGGTGGGAGAAAAACTGTTTTTT	CASSLTTVGEKLFF
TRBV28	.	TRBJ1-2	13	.	TGTGCCAGCTTGTCAAGGTCTAACTATGGCTACACCTTC	CASLSRSNYGYTF
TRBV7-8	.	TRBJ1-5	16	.	TGTGCCAGCAGCCCCTCTGGGGGTTTGAGCAATCAGCCCCAGCATTTT	CASSPSGGLSNQPQHF
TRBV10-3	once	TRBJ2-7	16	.	TGTGCCATCAGTGCCGGTCAGGCTCGGAGCTCCTACGAGCAGTACTTC	CAISAGQARSSYEQYF
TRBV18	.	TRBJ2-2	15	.	TGTGCCAGCTCTCTGGACTATTCGAACACCGGGGAGCTGTTTTTT	CASSLDYSNTGELFF
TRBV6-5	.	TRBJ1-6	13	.	TGTGCCAGCACGCCGGGTTATGGTTCACCCCTCCACTTT	CASTPGYGSPLHF
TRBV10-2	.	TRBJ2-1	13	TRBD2	TGCGCCAGCCAGGATAGCGGGGCCCTTGAGCAGTTCTTC	CASQDSGALEQFF
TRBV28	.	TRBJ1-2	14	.	TGTGCCAGCGGTGTAGGGACCGCTTTCTATGGCTACACCTTC	CASGVGTAFYGYTF
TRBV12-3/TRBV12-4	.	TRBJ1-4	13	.	TGTGCCAGCAGTGGGGCCGCCGGCGAAAAACTGTTTTTT	CASSGAAGEKLFF
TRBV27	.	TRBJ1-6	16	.	TGTGCCAGCAGTCCGGCCAGGCTTTCGGGGAGTTCACCCCTCCACTTT	CASSPARLSGSSPLHF
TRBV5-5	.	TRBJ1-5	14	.	TGTGCCAGCAGCTGGGTAGACAGGAATCAGCCCCAGCATTTT	CASSWVDRNQPQHF
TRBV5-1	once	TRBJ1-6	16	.	TGCGCCAGCAGCTTGGGGGCCCAAACCTATAATTCACCCCTCCACTTT	CASSLGAQTYNSPLHF
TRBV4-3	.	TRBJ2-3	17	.	TGCGCCAGCAGCCAAGAACGGTCAATAATAAGCACAGATACGCAGTATTTT	CASSQERSIISTDTQYF
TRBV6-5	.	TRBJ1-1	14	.	TGTGCCAGCAGGCTAACGGACCGGATAACTGAAGCTTTCTTT	CASRLTDRITEAFF
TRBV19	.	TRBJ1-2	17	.	TGTGCCAGTAGTATAGAGTTCAGCCGTTTGGGTAACTATGGCTACACCTTC	CASSIEFSRLGNYGYTF
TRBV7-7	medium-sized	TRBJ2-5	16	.	TGTGCTAGCAGCTTGGGTAGACTAGTCGCGGGGGAGACCCAGTACTTC	CASSLGRLVAGETQYF
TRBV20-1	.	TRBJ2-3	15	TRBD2	TGCAGTGCTAGTCGACTAGCGGGGGGCACAGATACGCAGTATTTT	CSASRLAGGTDTQYF
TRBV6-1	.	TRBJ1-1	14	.	TGTGCCAGCAGTGAAGTGGGGGGATACACTGAAGCTTTCTTT	CASSEVGGYTEAFF
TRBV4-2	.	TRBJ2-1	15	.	TGTGCCAGCAGCCAAGATGAGGGGTACTACAATGAGCAGTTCTTC	CASSQDEGYYNEQFF
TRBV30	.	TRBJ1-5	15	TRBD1	TGTGCCTGGACCCGGACAGGACTTTCCGGACAGCCCCAGCATTTT	CAWTRTGLSGQPQHF
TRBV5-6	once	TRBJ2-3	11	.	TGTGCCAGCAGCTTTTTAGATACGCAGTATTTT	CASSFLDTQYF
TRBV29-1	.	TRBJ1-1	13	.	TGCAGCGTAGCGTTTCAGGGTGGGACTGAAGCTTTCTTT	CSVAFQGGTEAFF
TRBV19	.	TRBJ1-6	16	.	TGTGCCAGTAGAAGCGGCCTAAGAGACTATAATTCACCCCTCCACTTT	CASRSGLRDYNSPLHF
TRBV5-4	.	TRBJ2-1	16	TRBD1	TGTGCCAGCAGCCCGACAGGGCCTAGCTCCTACAATGAGCAGTTCTTC	CASSPTGPSSYNEQFF
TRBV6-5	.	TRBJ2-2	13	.	TGTGCCAGCAGGTCCAGGGTTACCGGGGAGCTGTTTTTT	CASRSRVTGELFF
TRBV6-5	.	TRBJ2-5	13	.	TGTGCCAGCAGTCCCGGGACTTACGAGACCCAGTACTTC	CASSPGTYETQYF
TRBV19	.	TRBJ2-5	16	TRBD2	TGTGCCAGTAGTACAGGGGGGACTAGCGGGTATGAGACCCAGTACTTC	CASSTGGTSGYETQYF
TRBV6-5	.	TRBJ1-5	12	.	TGTGCCAGCAGTTACGCCGGAGGGCCCCAGCATTTT	CASSYAGGPQHF
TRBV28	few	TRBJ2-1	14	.	TGTGCCAGCAGTTTGGGGACGGACCTTGATGAGCAGTTCTTC	CASSLGTDLDEQFF
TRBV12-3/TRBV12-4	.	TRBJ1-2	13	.	TGTGCCAGCAGTTTTCCCGGATACTATGGCTACACCTTC	CASSFPGYYGYTF
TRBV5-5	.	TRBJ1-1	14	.	TGTGCCAGCAGCCGTATAGGGACACAAAGAGAAGCTTTCTTT	CASSRIGTQREAFF
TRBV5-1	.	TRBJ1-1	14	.	TGCGCCAGCAGCGATACGGCCGGGGGCACTGAAGCTTTCTTT	CASSDTAGGTEAFF
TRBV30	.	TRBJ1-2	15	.	TGTGCCTGGAGTGTAAAAGTTCGAGGACACTATGGCTACACCTTC	CAWSVKVRGHYGYTF
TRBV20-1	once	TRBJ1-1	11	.	TGCAGTGCTAAAGAGAACACTGAAGCTTTCTTT	CSAKENTEAFF
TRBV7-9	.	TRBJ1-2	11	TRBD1	TGTGCCAGCAGCGGACAGGGAGCCTACACCTTC	CASSGQGAYTF
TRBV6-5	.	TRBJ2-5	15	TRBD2	TGTGCCAGCAGTTACTCGGCTAGCGGGGGCGAGACCCAGTACTTC	CASSYSASGGETQYF
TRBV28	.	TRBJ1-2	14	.	TGTGCCAGCAGGACCCTAGGGCGTAACTATGGCTACACCTTC	CASRTLGRNYGYTF
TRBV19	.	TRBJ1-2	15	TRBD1	TGTGCCAGTAGTAACGAACTTACAGGGGGCCGTGGCTACACCTTC	CASSNELTGGRGYTF